Here is one T cell receptor (beta chain) with its context. The data derive from a study of T cell repertoires in cytomegalovirus infection. Trimming cost V 0 bases and J 0 bases, with 10 bases left between them. The CDR3 spans 15 residues. Per germline, CDR1 SGHKS and CDR2 YYEKEE (reference sequence). Each CDR3 protein gets one entry after TCRdb re-called the reads with MiXCR. The data contain about 230,000 distinct CDR3 sequences, roughly 23% of them singletons. The sample comprised CD8+ T cells from PBMCs. V gene TRBV5-5 combines with J gene TRBJ2-7; either TRBD1 or TRBD2 may fit D (6 bases each). The sequence derives from a human donor in good health (CMV status not recorded). Some clones in this sample may be carry-over from other donors' samples. In DNA form, the CDR3 reads TGTGCCAGCAGCTTGGACGGGGGCAGCTCCTACGAGCAGTACTTC. Protein: CASSLDGGSSYEQYF.